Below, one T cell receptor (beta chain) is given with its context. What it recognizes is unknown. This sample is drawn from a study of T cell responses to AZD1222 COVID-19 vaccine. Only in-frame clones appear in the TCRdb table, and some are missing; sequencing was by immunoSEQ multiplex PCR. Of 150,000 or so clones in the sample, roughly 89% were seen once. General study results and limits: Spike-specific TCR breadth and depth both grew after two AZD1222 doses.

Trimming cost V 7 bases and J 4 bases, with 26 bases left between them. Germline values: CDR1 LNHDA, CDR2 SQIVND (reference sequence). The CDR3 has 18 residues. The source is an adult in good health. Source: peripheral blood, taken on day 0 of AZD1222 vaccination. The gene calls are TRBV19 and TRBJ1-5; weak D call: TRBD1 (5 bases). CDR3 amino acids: CASTSGWGRSYGNQPQHF. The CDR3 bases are TGTGCCAGTACCTCAGGTTGGGGACGGAGTTACGGGAATCAGCCCCAGCATTTT.